Shown below are 14 T cell receptor beta chains from a single sample sequenced in a study of cytomegalovirus exposure and HLA in healthy donors listed by TCRdb under 2017. The library was made by the immunoSEQ multiplex PCR assay. The multiplex PCR relied on a mix of 60 forward primers for TCR Vbeta segments and 13 reverse primers for TCR Jbeta segments. TCRdb obtained this table from immuneACCESS and retained in-frame rearrangements with V and J assigned. These tables miss some clones; where compared with another copy, unresolved V genes account for less than half of the shortfall, and the remainder is unexplained. The sample contains some 110,000 clones, approximately 70% of them found a single time. 0.79% of the sample goes to the ten largest clones. The sample taken for sequencing was PBMCs. These receptors all come from a boy aged 5-17 years in good health and CMV-seronegative.

The V and J genes are TRBV15 and TRBJ1-4; D is uncertain. This CDR3 is 15 amino acids long. CDR1 and CDR2 from the germline V gene are LNHNV and YYDKDF (reference sequence). V lost 1 base, J lost 0 bases, and 6 bases lay in between. Here the CDR3 DNA reads TGTGCCACCAGCAGAGGAGGAGCAACTAATGAAAAACTGTTTTTT. Translation: CATSRGGATNEKLFF. Together with reference TRBV15 and TRBJ1-4, the CDR3 gives the full variable domain: DAMVIQNPRYQVTQFGKPVTLSCSQTLNHNVMYWYQQKSSQAPKLLFHYYDKDFNNEADTPDNFQSRRPNTSFCFLDIRSPGLGDTAMYLCATSRGGATNEKLFFGSGTQLSVL.

This chain joins TRBV7-6 and TRBJ1-5; D gene unclear. The ends were cut back, 5 bases at V and 6 bases at J, with 11 bases in the middle. The CDR3 has 13 residues. Germline V gene lookup returns CDR1 SGHVS and CDR2 FNYEAQ. Here the CDR3 reads CASSPLSGQPQHF. DNA for the CDR3: TGTGCCAGCAGCCCCCTTTCGGGTCAGCCCCAGCATTTT.

The DNA for the CDR3 is TGTGCCAGCAGTTACGGGCTCCAATTCGGCGCAGATACGCAGTATTTT. Translating it yields CASSYGLQFGADTQYF. The chain employs TRBV6-5 and TRBJ2-3; D not resolved. The V gene lost 2 bases and the J gene lost 4 bases, with 16 bases spanning the gap. Looked up from germline, CDR1 is MNHEY and CDR2 is SVGAGI. This CDR3 contains 16 residues.

V gene TRBV30 combines with J gene TRBJ2-7; 11 bases are a match to TRBD2. The V segment lost 0 bases and the J segment 3 bases; nucleotides outside the gene matches: 13. Germline CDR1 is GTSNPN and CDR2 is SVGIG (reference sequence). The CDR3 covers 18 residues. In DNA form, the CDR3 reads TGTGCCTGGAGTGTTGGGGGGGCAGGACTAGCGGGCGTCTACGAGCAGTACTTC. Translated: CAWSVGGAGLAGVYEQYF. Full variable domain (remainder filled in from reference TRBV30 and TRBJ2-7): SQTIHQWPATLVQPVGSPLSLECTVEGTSNPNLYWYRQAAGRGLQLLFYSVGIGQISSEVPQNLSASRPQDRQFILSSKKLLLSDSGFYLCAWSVGGAGLAGVYEQYFGPGTRLTVT.

V is TRBV6-4 and J is TRBJ2-6; D is perhaps TRBD1 (6 bases). The V end lost 6 bases, the J end lost 0 bases, and 9 bases lay between the germline ends. The CDR3 totals 15 residues. Germline V lookup: CDR1 MRHNA, CDR2 SNTAGT. The CDR3 sequence is CASRDSPSGANVLTF. In DNA, the CDR3 is TGTGCCAGCAGGGACAGCCCCTCTGGGGCCAACGTCCTGACTTTC.

The chain uses TRBV27 and TRBJ1-1; D is possibly TRBD1 (5 bases). The V gene's germline CDR1 is MNHEY and CDR2 SMNVEV (reference sequence). This CDR3 spans 10 amino acids. CDR3 sequence: CAAGRTEAFF. CDR3 nucleotides: TGTGCTGCAGGGCGGACTGAAGCTTTCTTT.

The V call is TRBV4-2, the J call TRBJ1-2; TRBD1 agrees at 7 bases. The germline gives CDR1 LGHNA, CDR2 YNFKEQ. After removal of 2 bases from V and 4 bases from J, the junction contained 7 bases not matched to a gene. The CDR3 spans 15 residues. The DNA for the CDR3 is TGTGCCAGCAGCCAAACCCTGACAGGGACCTATGGCTACACCTTC. Protein sequence: CASSQTLTGTYGYTF.

This chain joins TRBV28 and TRBJ1-2; TRBD1 matches at 9 bases. CDR1 is MDHEN and CDR2 is SYDVKM in the germline V gene. The J segment lost 5 bases and the V segment lost 6 bases, leaving 4 bases of the junction unmatched. CDR3 length equals 13 residues. The DNA for the CDR3 is TGTGCCAGCAGGGTGACAGGGGGGTATGGCTACACCTTC. Translated: CASRVTGGYGYTF.

This sequence joins TRBV7-2 and TRBJ2-1; 7 bases map to TRBD1. This CDR3 region has 16 residues. V lost 5 bases and J lost 1; bases outside the gene matches: 8. CDR1 and CDR2 from the germline V gene are SGHTA and FQGNSA. CDR3 sequence reads: CASSRVGGHSYNEQFF. In nucleotides, the CDR3 is TGTGCCAGCAGCCGGGTAGGGGGCCATTCCTACAATGAGCAGTTCTTC. The full variable domain, with the rest looked up from reference TRBV7-2 and TRBJ2-1, is GAGVSQSPSNKVTEKGKDVELRCDPISGHTALYWYRQSLGQGLEFLIYFQGNSAPDKSGLPSDRFSAERTGGSVSTLTIQRTQQEDSAVYLCASSRVGGHSYNEQFFGPGTRLTVL.

The V gene is TRBV11-2, the J gene TRBJ1-1; D gene unclear. This CDR3 is built from 16 residues. From germline, CDR1 is SGHAT and CDR2 FQNNGV. Trimming stripped 5 bases from V and 1 base from J, with 17 bases between. CDR3 in amino acids: CASSNKGREANTEAFF. The CDR3 DNA is TGTGCCAGCAGCAATAAGGGAAGGGAGGCGAACACTGAAGCTTTCTTT.

CDR3 region: CASTPGLAAGTQYF. In nucleotides, the CDR3 is TGCGCCAGCACCCCGGGACTAGCGGCTGGCACGCAGTATTTT. The chain couples TRBV5-1 to TRBJ2-3, with 11 bases identical to TRBD2. Germline assignment: CDR1 SGHRS and CDR2 YFSETQ. Losses at the gene ends were 6 bases for V and 9 bases for J; bases not matched to a gene: 9. The CDR3 spans 14 residues.

This sequence joins TRBV2 and TRBJ2-1; a weak D match, TRBD2 (5 bases). Germline assignment: CDR1 SNHLY and CDR2 FYNNEI. The CDR3 loop spans 17 amino acids. Deletions cut 9 bases from V and 5 bases from J, with 26 bases between. The CDR3 DNA reads TGTGCCAGTTCCGCACGTCCCCTATCGGGGTATCACAATGAGCAGTTCTTC. It specifies CASSARPLSGYHNEQFF.

CDR3 loop: CASSEWVRGEATYEQYF. In nucleotides, the CDR3 is TGTGCCAGCAGTGAATGGGTCCGGGGGGAGGCCACCTACGAGCAGTACTTC. V is TRBV25-1 and J is TRBJ2-7, with 7 bases aligning to TRBD2. With 1 base clipped from V and 2 bases from J, the junction kept 11 bases outside the gene matches. Germline V lookup: CDR1 MGHDK, CDR2 SYGVNS. The CDR3 totals 17 residues.

This clone was observed a handful of times. The DNA for the CDR3 is TGTGCCAGCAGCCCCGCGGGGGGTGGCTACACCTTC. Translating gives CASSPAGGGYTF. The genes are TRBV28 and TRBJ1-2; TRBD1 is a possible D gene (5 bases). Germline lookup yields CDR1 MDHEN and CDR2 SYDVKM. This CDR3 has 12 amino acids. Trimming removed 6 bases at V and 7 bases at J, with 12 bases between.